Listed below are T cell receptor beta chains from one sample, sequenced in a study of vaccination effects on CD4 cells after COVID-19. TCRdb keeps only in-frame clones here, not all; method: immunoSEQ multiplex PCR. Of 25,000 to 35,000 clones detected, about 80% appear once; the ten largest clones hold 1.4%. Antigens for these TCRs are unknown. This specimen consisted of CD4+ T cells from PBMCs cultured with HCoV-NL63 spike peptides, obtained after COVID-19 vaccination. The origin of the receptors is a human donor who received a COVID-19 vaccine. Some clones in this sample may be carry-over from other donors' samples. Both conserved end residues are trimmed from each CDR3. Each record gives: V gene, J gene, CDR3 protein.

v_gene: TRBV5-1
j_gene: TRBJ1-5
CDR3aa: ASSPGLGGSNQPQH

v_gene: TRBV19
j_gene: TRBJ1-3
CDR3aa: ASRPDAYTRNTIY

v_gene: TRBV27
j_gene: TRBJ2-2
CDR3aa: ASSPRGTGELF

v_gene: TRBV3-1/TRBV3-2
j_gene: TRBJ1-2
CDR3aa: ASSQDGGLGGYT

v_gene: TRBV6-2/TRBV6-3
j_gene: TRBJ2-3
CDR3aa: ASSSTSTQLAGRTDTQY

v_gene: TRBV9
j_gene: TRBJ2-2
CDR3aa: ASSVGLNTGELF

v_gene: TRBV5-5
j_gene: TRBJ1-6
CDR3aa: ASRWGRFDNSPLH

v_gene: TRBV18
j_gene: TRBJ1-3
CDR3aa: ASSPPGQVGNTIY

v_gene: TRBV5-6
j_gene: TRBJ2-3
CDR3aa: ASSLAPTDTQY

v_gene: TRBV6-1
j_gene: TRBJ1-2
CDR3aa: ASSEGWGAYGYT

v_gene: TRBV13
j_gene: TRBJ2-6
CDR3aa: ASSSRVMGANVLT

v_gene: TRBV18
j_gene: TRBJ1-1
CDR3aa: ASSPETSNTEAF

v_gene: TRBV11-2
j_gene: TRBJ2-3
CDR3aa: ASSLVRGITDTQY

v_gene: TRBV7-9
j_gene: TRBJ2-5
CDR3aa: ASSLNRGIQETQY

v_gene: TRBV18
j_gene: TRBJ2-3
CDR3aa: ASSPQSSVAQY

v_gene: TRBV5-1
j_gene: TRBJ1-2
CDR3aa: ASSLARDGGYT

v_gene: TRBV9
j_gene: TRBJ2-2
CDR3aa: ASSEGPGTGELF

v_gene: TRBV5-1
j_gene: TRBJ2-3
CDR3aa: ASSRDSPDTQY

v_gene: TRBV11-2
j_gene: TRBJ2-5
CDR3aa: ASSLEGQETQY

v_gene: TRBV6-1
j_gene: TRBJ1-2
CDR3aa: ASSDRGALNYGYT

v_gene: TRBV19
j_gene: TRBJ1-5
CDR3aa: ASSTTPGVSQPQH

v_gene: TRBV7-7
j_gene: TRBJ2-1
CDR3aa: ASSPYGLAGKYNEQF

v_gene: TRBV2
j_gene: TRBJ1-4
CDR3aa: ASTLSAVGGRGKLF

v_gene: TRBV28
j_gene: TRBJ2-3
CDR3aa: ASSLGGAQADTQY

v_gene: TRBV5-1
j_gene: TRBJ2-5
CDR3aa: ASSLTSGGQETQY

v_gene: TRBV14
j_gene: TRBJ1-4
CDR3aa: ASSLGQSTNEKLF

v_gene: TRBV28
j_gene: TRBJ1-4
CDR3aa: ASSSPSTGGEKLF

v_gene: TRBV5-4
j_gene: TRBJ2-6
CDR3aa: ASSVSGRANVLT

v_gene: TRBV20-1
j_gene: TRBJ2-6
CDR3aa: SVPLANVLT

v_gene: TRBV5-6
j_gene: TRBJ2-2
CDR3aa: ASSHPWGLNTGELF

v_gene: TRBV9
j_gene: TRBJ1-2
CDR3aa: ASSVATTQNYGYT

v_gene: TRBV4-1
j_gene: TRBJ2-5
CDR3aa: ASSRGGQETQY

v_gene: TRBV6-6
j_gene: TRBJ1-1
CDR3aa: ASSYLNTEAF

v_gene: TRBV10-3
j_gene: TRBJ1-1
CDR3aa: AISEGQSNTEAF

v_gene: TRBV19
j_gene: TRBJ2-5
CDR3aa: ASSRRQGLETQY

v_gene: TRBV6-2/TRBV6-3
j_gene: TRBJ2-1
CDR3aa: ASSYSKASGGIPNEQF

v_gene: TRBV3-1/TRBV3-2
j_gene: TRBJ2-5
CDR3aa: ASSQGNGGLVSGQETQY

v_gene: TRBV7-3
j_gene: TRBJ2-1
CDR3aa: ASSVSSGGRNEQF

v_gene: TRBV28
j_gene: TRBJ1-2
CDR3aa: ASTAGNYGYT

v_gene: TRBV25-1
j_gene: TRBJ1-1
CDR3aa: ASSGQASPSTEAF

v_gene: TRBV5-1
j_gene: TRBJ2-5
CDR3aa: ASSLWAIRTGEETQY

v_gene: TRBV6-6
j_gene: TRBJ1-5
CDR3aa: ASSYGQSLNQPQH

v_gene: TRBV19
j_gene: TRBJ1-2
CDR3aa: ASSILGLQPNYGYT

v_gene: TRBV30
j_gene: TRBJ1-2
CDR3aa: AWSSTGNRDYT

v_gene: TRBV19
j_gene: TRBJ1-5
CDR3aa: ASTSGRFRDNQPQH

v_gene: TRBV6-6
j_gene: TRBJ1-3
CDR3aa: ASRRASRGNTIY

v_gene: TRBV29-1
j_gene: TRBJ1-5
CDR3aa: SVSKGSGVDQPQH

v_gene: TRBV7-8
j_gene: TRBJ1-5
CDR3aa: ASSSTGTGITQPQH

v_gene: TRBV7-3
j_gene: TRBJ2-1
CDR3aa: ASSSGPADYNEQF

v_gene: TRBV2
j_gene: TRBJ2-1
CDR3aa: ASWTGGEQF

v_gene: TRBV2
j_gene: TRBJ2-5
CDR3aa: ASSWDRAMETQY

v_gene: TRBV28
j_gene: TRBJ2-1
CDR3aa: ASSHGGSGNNEQF

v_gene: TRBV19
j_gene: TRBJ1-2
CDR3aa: ASSINTRSVYGYT